Listed here is a single TCR beta chain. Its antigen is unknown. Base qualities are not recorded, but no much larger clone differs from it by a single base. In the same sample, other DNA sequences code for this CDR3. The data derive from a study of shared clonotypes between healthy human individuals (dated by TCRdb to about 2020). A note on the overall study: Three men and a couple of women, aged 18 to 49 years, made up the cohort. For each donor, CD4 naive and CD4 memory were each given three plates, CD8 naive was given two plates, and CD8 memory was given one plate. The study deeply sequenced blood TCR repertoires of several healthy adults to estimate repertoire size and the extent of clonotype sharing between individuals. To increase sequencing depth and limit assay-specific biases, TCR repertoire library preparation and sequencing were carried out by different laboratories using diverse techniques. Each donor's leukapheresis produced roughly between about 0.9 and 9.5 billion PBMCs.

The CDR3 goes from the cysteine to the phenylalanine over 12 residues. The sequence is cut down to CDR3 DNA, 36 bases in frame from base 1. Relative to germline, V is 0 bases shorter and J is 6 bases shorter, with 6 bases between their ends. As encoded in the germline V gene (reference sequence), CDR1 is SEHNR while CDR2 is FQNEAQ. CD8 naive samples were obtained by positive selection for CCR7 among CD45RO-negative cells, yielding a CD45RA+CCR7+ population from which TemRA cells were excluded. The donors were healthy, HIV-negative adults with no recently reported acute infections or vaccinations. Every donor was a Caucasian adult residing in Nashville, Tennessee, USA. After blood collection by leukapheresis, PBMCs were isolated using Ficoll-Histopaque density gradient centrifugation and then cryopreserved in the vapor phase of liquid nitrogen. Analytical flow cytometry was used to check the purity and quantity of each magnetically sorted T cell population. Genomic DNA was isolated from every sorted fraction and measured by UV absorbance on a Nanodrop 2000c.

The research as a whole found: The small number of donors limited the genetic and exposure-history diversity represented. Naive subsets generally had larger estimated clonotype richness than memory subsets. Clonotypes shared by all four sorted-subset donors showed higher generation probabilities than non-shared clonotypes. Across several donors, approximately 4.9% of naive CD4, roughly 3.8% of naive CD8, 2% to 2.5% of memory CD4, and approximately 0.4% of memory CD8 clonotypes were shared. Based on pairwise subsampling, the degree of clonotype sharing among donors was expected to be affected by sequencing depth. Even with the large sequencing depth, rarefaction of the sorted-subset datasets indicated that sequencing was incomplete. Sampling was restricted to blood, and TCR repertoires in tissue are likely to differ from TCR repertoires in blood.

TCR CDR3 regions were amplified from genomic DNA by multiplex PCR using the deep immunoSEQ assay. Extracted genomic DNA from each cell subset was spread evenly across all wells of several immunoSEQ 96-well plates, with each plate serving as a replicate. For sorted subsets, 200 to 250 ng genomic DNA, equal to about 30,000 T cell genomes, was loaded into each replicate PCR. Purified libraries were measured with a Qubit 3.0 fluorometer, size-checked on a Bioanalyzer 2100, and measured again with the KAPA Library Quantification kit. Each immunoSEQ 96-well plate was sequenced on its own single-read 150-cycle Illumina NextSeq 550 flow cell. The paper's processing steps were these. The immunoSEQ output contained only junctional sequences without quality scores, so filtering could not match that applied to full-length reads. Sequences were annotated with PyIR, a Python wrapper for IgBLAST v1.9, and V/J genes and CDR3 were assigned using IMGT germline references. Reads were filtered out if the reads had weak V/J assignments (E-value above 1e-6), no CDR3, stop codons, out-of-frame junctions, or ambiguous translated residues. A V3J clonotype was defined by an identical inferred V gene, J gene, and CDR3 amino acid sequence. Percentage overlap between repertoires was computed as shared unique clonotypes divided by the size of the smaller repertoire. Richness of each repertoire was evaluated using RTK rarefaction, the Chao1 estimator, and Recon v2.1 estimates of unobserved clonotypes. For all TCRbeta clonotypes obtained by the gDNA method from several donors, generation probabilities were computed with OLGA. Held by TCRdb, this immuneACCESS table contains in-frame sequences only and omits some clones. Under half of the omission traces to an unresolved V gene where checked; the cause of the rest is unknown. V, J and clone size derive from that table, while D and trimming were established from the DNA sequence. Across this sample there are about 1,900,000 clones, with approximately 94% seen only once. More than 0.95% of the sample is in the top ten clones.

In this chain, TRBV7-9 is recombined with TRBJ2-7, with no confident D gene call. This receptor was identified in a man aged 18 to 29 in good health. The specimen was naive CD8+ T cells sorted from blood. What the cell subset or site label conveys for this sample: CD45RA+CCR7+. In nucleotides, the sequence is TGTGCCAGCAGCTTAGCAGGTTCCGAGCAGTACTTC. Translated, this gives CASSLAGSEQYF.